This T cell receptor (beta chain) was identified during a study of blood T cells in healthy people across ages. The CDR3 is made up of 15 amino acids. The V and J ends lost 0 bases and 1 base respectively, with 12 bases between them. Germline V gene sequence: CDR1 DFQATT, CDR2 SNEGSKA (reference sequence). Donors were healthy Caucasian individuals from Russia aged roughly 6 to 90. Each donor had 8.5 to 10 milliliters of peripheral blood drawn. Per-sample PBMC isolation yielded at least 6.5 million cells. For the second PCR, which ran for roughly 7 to 11 cycles, a sample-barcoded 5' primer and a J-beta primer mix were used. TCRdb reprocessed the 5' RACE reads via MiXCR and lists one record per CDR3 protein. The data show 1.5 million to 2 million distinct CDR3 sequences, with approximately 40% seen just once and 20% to 25% held by the top ten.

The chain links TRBV20-1 to TRBJ1-1; D is ambiguous. The origin of this receptor is a human donor in good health. What was sequenced was blood. CDR3 in DNA: TGCAGTGCTAGAGATCGGTTGGGCAAGAACACTGAAGCTTTCTTT. The encoded protein is CSARDRLGKNTEAFF.